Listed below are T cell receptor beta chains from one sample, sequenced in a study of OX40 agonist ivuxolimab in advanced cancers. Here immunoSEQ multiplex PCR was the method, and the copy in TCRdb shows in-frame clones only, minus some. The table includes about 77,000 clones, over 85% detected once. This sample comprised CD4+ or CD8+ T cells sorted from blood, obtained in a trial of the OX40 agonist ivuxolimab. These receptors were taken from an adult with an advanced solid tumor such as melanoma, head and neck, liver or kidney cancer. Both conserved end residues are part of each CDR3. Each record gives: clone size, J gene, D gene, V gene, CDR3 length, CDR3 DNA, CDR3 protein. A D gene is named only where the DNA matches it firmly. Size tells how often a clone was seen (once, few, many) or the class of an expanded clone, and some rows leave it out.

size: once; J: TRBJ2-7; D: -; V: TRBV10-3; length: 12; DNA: TGTGCCATCGTGGGCCTTGCGGGCGAGCAGTACTTC; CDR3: CAIVGLAGEQYF
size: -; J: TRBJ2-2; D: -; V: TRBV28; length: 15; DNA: TGTGCCAGCAGTCTACAACGGACGGCCCACGGGGAGCTGTTTTTT; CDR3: CASSLQRTAHGELFF
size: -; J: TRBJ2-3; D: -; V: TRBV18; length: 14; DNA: TGTGCCAGCTCACCAGTACAGCGCACAGATACGCAGTATTTT; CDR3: CASSPVQRTDTQYF
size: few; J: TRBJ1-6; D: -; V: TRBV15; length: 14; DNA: TGTGCCACCAGCATCTGGACAGATTACTCACCCCTCCACTTT; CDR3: CATSIWTDYSPLHF
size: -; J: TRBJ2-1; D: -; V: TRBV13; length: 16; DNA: TGTGCCAGCAGCGTTAAATCGGAGGGATTCGACAATGAGCAGTTCTTC; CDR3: CASSVKSEGFDNEQFF
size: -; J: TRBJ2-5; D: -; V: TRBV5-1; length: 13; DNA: TGCGCCAGCAGCGGGGACTGGCAAGAGACCCAGTACTTC; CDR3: CASSGDWQETQYF
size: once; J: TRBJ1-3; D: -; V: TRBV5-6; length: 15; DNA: TGTGCCAGCAGCACCGTACCCGACTCTGGAAACACCATATATTTT; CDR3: CASSTVPDSGNTIYF
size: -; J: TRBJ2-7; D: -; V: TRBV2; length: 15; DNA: TGTGCCAGCAGGCCGGGGCCCCAACCGACCTACGAGCAGTACTTC; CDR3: CASRPGPQPTYEQYF
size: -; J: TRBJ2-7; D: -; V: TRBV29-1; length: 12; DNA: TGCAGCGTTGAAGATCTAAGGAACGAGCAGTACTTC; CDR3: CSVEDLRNEQYF
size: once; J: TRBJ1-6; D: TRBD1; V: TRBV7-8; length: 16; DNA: TGTGCCAGCAGCCTCCGGGACAGGGCCCTTTACTCACCCCTCCACTTT; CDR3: CASSLRDRALYSPLHF
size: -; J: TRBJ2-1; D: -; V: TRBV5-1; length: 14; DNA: TGCGCCAGCAGCTGGGGGGCGGGCGGGGATGAGCAGTTCTTC; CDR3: CASSWGAGGDEQFF
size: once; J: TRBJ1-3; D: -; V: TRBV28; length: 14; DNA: TGTGCCAGCCGAGAAGCCGGCTCTGGAAACACCATATATTTT; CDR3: CASREAGSGNTIYF
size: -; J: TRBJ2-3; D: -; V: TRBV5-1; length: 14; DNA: TGCGCCAGCAGACCCTTTGGCGGCACAGATACGCAGTATTTT; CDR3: CASRPFGGTDTQYF
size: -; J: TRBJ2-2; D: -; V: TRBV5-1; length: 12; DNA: TGCGCCAGCAGCTGGCACACCGGGGAGCTGTTTTTT; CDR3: CASSWHTGELFF
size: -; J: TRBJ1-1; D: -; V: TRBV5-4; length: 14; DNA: TGTGCCAGCAGCTTGGCCGCGGACAGAGATGAAGCTTTCTTT; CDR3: CASSLAADRDEAFF
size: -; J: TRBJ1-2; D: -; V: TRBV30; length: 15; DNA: TGTGCCTGGAGTGTACAACCTGCGGCTAACTATGGCTACACCTTC; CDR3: CAWSVQPAANYGYTF
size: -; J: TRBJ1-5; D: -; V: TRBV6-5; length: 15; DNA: TGTGCCAGCAGTTACTCATGGGGGAGCAATCAGCCCCAGCATTTT; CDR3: CASSYSWGSNQPQHF
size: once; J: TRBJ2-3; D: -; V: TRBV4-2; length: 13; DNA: TGTGCCAGCAGCCCCGGGACTTCGGATACGCAGTATTTT; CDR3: CASSPGTSDTQYF
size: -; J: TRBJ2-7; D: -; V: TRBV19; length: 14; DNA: TGTGCCAGTAGTATAGACCTGAGCTCCTACGAGCAGTACTTC; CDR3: CASSIDLSSYEQYF
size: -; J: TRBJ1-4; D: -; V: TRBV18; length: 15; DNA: TGTGCCAGCTCACATTCCCGGACGGAGAATGAAAAACTGTTTTTT; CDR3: CASSHSRTENEKLFF
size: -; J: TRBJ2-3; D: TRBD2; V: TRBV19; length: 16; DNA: TGTGCCAGTCGGGGGGGTAGGGGAGGAGGCACAGATACGCAGTATTTT; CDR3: CASRGGRGGGTDTQYF
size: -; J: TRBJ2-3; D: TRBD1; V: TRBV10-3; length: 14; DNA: TGTGCCATCAGCGACAGGGACAATCTATCCGCGCAGTATTTT; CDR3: CAISDRDNLSAQYF
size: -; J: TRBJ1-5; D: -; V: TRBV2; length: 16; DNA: TGTGCCAGCAGTGAAGCGCTTGGTTCAGGGCGGCAGCCCCAGCATTTT; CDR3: CASSEALGSGRQPQHF
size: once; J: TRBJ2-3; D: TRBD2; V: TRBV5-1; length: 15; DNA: TGCGCCAGCAGCTTGAGCGGGGGGGCCGGAGATACGCAGTATTTT; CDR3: CASSLSGGAGDTQYF
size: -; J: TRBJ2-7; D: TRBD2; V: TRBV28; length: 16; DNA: TGTGCCAGCAGTCAGCATACTAGCGGGAGTCAGGGCGACCAGTACTTC; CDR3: CASSQHTSGSQGDQYF
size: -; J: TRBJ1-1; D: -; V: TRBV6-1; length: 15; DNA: TGTGCCAGCAGTAATTTAGGGGACGCGGGCACTGAAGCTTTCTTT; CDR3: CASSNLGDAGTEAFF
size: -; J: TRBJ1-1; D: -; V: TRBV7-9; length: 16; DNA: TGTGCCAGCAGCGGAAGGGGTGGCCGGACGAACACTGAAGCTTTCTTT; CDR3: CASSGRGGRTNTEAFF
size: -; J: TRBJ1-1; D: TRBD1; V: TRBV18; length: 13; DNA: TGTGCCAGCTCACGCGGGACAGTGACTGAAGCTTTCTTT; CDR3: CASSRGTVTEAFF
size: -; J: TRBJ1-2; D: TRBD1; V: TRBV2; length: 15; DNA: TGTGCCAGCAGTGAACGGACAGGCTCTGAAGGGGGCTACACCTTC; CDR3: CASSERTGSEGGYTF
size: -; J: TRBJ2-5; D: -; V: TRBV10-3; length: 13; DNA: TGTGCCAGCGAGAAGGATCTTGGGGAGACCCAGTACTTC; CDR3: CASEKDLGETQYF
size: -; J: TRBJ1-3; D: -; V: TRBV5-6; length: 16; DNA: TGTGCCAGCAGCTTGCGTGGGGACCCCTCTGGAAACACCATATATTTT; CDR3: CASSLRGDPSGNTIYF
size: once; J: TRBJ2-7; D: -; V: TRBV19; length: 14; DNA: TGTGCCAGTAGTCGCAGCAGTAGCTCCTACGAGCAGTACTTC; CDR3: CASSRSSSSYEQYF
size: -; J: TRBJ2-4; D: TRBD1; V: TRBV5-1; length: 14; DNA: TGCGCCAGCAGACCTACAGGGGGCGAAAACATTCAGTACTTC; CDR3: CASRPTGGENIQYF
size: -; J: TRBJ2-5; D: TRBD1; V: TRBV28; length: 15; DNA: TGTGCCAGCAGTTTTGCGGACAGGGGGGGAGAGACCCAGTACTTC; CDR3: CASSFADRGGETQYF
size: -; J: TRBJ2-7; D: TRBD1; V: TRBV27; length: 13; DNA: TGTGCCAGCAGTTTAGGGGACAGGGGGTTGAAGTACTTC; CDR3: CASSLGDRGLKYF
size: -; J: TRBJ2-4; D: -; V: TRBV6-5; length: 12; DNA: TGTGCCAGCAGCCCTGACAGGTACATTCAGTACTTC; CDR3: CASSPDRYIQYF
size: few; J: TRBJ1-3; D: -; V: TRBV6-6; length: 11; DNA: TGTGCCAGCAGCCCCTCCCACACCATATATTTT; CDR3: CASSPSHTIYF
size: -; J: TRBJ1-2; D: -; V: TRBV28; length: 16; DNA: TGTGCCAGCAGCCCAGGATGGGGTAGGGAAAACTATGGCTACACCTTC; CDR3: CASSPGWGRENYGYTF
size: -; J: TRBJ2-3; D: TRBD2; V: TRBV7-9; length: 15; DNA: TGTGCCAGCAGCTTAAGACTAGCGGGGGGGCATACGCAGTATTTT; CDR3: CASSLRLAGGHTQYF
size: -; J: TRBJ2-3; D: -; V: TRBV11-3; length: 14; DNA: TGTGCCAGCAGCTTATCTGGATCCACAGATACGCAGTATTTT; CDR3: CASSLSGSTDTQYF
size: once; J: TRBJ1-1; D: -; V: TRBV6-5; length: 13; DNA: TGTGCCAGCAGTTCTCAAGGAAACACTGAAGCTTTCTTT; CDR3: CASSSQGNTEAFF
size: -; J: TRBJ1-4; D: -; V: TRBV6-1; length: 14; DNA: TGTGCCAGCAGGCTGACAGGTGCTAATGAAAAACTGTTTTTT; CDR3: CASRLTGANEKLFF
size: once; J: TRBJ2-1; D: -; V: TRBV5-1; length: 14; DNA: TGCGCCAGCAGCTTGGCCAGTAAACGGAGAGAGCAGTTCTTC; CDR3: CASSLASKRREQFF
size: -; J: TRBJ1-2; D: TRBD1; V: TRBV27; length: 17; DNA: TGTGCCAGCGGACCAATCTCCGGGACAGGGGAGGGTAATGGCTACACCTTC; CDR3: CASGPISGTGEGNGYTF
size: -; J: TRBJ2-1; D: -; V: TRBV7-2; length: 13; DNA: TGTGCCAGCAGCTTAAGTGGCCCGCGGTCCCGGTTCTTC; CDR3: CASSLSGPRSRFF
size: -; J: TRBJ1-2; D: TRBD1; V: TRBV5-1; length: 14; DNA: TGCGCCAGCAGCTTGGGACAGGGACTTGGCGGCTACACCTTC; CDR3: CASSLGQGLGGYTF
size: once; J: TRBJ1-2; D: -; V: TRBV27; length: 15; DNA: TGTGCCAGCAGAGTCCCCGGGGGGACGGACTATGGCTACACCTTC; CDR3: CASRVPGGTDYGYTF